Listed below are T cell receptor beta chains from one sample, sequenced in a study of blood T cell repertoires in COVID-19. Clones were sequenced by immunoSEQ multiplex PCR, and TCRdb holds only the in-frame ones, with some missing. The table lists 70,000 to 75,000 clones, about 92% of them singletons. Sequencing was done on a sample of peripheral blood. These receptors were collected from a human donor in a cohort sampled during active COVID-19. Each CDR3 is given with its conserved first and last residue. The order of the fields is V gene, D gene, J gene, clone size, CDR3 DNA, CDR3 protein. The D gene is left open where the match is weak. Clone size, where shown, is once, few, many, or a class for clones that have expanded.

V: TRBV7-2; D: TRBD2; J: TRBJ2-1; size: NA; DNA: TGTGCCAGCAGCTTAGAGAGCGGGAGGTGGAATGAGCAGTTCTTC; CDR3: CASSLESGRWNEQFF
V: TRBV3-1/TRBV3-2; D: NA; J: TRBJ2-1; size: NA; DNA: TGTGCCAGCAGCCAAGAATACCCCCAGGGGCAGTTCTTC; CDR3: CASSQEYPQGQFF
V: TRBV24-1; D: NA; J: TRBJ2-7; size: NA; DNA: TGTGCCACCGGTACAGGGTATGAGCAGTACTTC; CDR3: CATGTGYEQYF
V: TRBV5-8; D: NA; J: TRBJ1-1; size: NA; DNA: TGTGCCAGCAGCTTGGGTTCCTATGGTGACACTGAAGCTTTCTTT; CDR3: CASSLGSYGDTEAFF
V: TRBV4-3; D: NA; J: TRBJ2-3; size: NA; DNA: TGCGCCAGCAGCCAAAATCCGGGGGGCACAGATACGCAGTATTTT; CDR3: CASSQNPGGTDTQYF
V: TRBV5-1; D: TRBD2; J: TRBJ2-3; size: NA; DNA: TGCGCCAGCAGCTTGGGTAGACGGGAGGGCACAGATACGCAGTATTTT; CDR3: CASSLGRREGTDTQYF
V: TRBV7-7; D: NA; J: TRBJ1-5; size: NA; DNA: TGTGCTAGCAGCTTAGCATTCACAGGGAGCAATCAGCCCCAGCATTTT; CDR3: CASSLAFTGSNQPQHF
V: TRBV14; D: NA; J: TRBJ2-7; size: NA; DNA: TGTGCCAGCAGCCAAGGGACTCCTGGCGAGCAGTACTTC; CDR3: CASSQGTPGEQYF
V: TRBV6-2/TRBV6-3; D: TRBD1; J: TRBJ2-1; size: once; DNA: TGTGCCAGCAGCCGACCCGACAGGGATTACAATGAGCAGTTCTTC; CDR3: CASSRPDRDYNEQFF
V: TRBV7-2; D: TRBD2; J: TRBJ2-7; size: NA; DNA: TGTGCCAGCAGCCCGGGGGGACTAGCGTCCGAGCAGTACTTC; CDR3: CASSPGGLASEQYF
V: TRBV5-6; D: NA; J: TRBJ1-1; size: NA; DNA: TGTGCCAGCAGCTTCGGAGACAGGCAAATTAATGAAGCTTTCTTT; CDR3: CASSFGDRQINEAFF
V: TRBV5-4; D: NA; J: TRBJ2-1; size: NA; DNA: TGTGCCAGCAGCTTTCTCACGGACAATGAGCAGTTCTTC; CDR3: CASSFLTDNEQFF
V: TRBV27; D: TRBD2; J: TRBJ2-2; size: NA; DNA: TGTGCCAGCAGCATGGGGCTAGCGGGAGGGGTCGGGGAGCTGTTTTTT; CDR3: CASSMGLAGGVGELFF
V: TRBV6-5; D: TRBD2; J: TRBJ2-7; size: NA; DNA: TGTGCCAGCAGGAACCCTAGCGGAGTCTACGAGCAGTACTTC; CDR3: CASRNPSGVYEQYF
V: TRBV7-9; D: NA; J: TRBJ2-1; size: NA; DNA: TGTGCCAGCAGCTTAGCGGGGCGACACAATGAGCAGTTCTTC; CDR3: CASSLAGRHNEQFF
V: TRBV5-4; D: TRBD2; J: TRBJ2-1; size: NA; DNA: TGTGCCAGCAGCTTGGTGGGACTAGCGACTCGCGGTAGGAATGAGCAGTTCTTC; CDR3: CASSLVGLATRGRNEQFF
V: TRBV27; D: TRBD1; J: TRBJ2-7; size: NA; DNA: TGTGCCAGCAGTTGGGGACAGGGGTCCTACGAGCAGTACTTC; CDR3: CASSWGQGSYEQYF
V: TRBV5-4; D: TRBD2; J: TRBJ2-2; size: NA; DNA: TGTGCCAGCAGCTGGGGGACTAGCGGAAACACCGGGGAGCTGTTTTTT; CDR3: CASSWGTSGNTGELFF
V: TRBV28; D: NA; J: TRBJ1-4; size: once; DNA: TGTGCCAGCAGTTTGTCCGGGGAAAAACTGTTTTTT; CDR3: CASSLSGEKLFF
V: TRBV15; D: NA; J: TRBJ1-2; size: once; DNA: TGTGCCACCAGCAGAGGAGGGGAGGGGTACGGCTACACCTTC; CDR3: CATSRGGEGYGYTF
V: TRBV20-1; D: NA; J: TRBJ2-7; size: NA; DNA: TGCAGTGCTAGTTTTCGGCCAGCGGGTACCTACGAGCAGTACTTC; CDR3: CSASFRPAGTYEQYF
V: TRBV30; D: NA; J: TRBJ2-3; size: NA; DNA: TGTGCCTGGAGTTCGAGGGATACGCAGTATTTT; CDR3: CAWSSRDTQYF
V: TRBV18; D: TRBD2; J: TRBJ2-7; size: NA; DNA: TGTGCCAGCTCACCACCGGGACTAGCGGGATACGAGCAGTACTTC; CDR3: CASSPPGLAGYEQYF
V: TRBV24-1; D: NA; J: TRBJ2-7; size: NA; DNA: TGTGCCACCTCAGGGGGGTACGAGCAGTACTTC; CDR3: CATSGGYEQYF
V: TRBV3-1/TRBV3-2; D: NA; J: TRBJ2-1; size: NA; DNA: TGTGCCAGCAGGCGAGGCGGGACCCCGATCGGGGAGCAGTTCTTC; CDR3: CASRRGGTPIGEQFF
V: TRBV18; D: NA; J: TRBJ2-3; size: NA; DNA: TGTGCCAGCTCACCCCAAGAGGATACGCAGTATTTT; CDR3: CASSPQEDTQYF
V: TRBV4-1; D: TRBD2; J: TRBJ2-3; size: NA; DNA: TGCGCCAGCAGCCTCGAAGGGCTAGCGGGAGTGGATACGCAGTATTTT; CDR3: CASSLEGLAGVDTQYF
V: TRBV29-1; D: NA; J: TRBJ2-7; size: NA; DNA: TGCAGCGTTGAATACGGAGGTCGGGAGCAGTACTTC; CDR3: CSVEYGGREQYF
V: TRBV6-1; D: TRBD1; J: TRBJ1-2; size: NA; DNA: TGTGCCAGCAGTGCCAGGCGTCGGGACAGGGAGGTTAGGGGAGGCTACACCTTC; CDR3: CASSARRRDREVRGGYTF
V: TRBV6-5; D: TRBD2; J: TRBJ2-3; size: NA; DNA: TGTGCCAGCAGTTACTCGAGACTAGCGGAGTTTTCTACGCAGTATTTT; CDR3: CASSYSRLAEFSTQYF
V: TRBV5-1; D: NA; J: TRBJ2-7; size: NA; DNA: TGCGCCAGCAGCTTGGGAGGTACGAGCTCCTACGAGCAGTACTTC; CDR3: CASSLGGTSSYEQYF
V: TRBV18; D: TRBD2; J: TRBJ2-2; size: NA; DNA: TGTGCCAGCTCACGGACTAGTGGTGGCGGGGAGCTGTTTTTT; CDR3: CASSRTSGGGELFF
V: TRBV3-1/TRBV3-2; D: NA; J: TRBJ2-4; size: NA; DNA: TGTGCCAGCAGCCACCCGGTCCGGGGCAAAAACATTCAGTACTTC; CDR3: CASSHPVRGKNIQYF
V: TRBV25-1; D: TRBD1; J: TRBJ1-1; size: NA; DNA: TGTGCCAGCACAGACAGGGCTGGGATGAACACTGAAGCTTTCTTT; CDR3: CASTDRAGMNTEAFF
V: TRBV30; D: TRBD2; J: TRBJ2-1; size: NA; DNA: TGTGCCTGGACTAGCGGTCGGACGGGGGAGCAGTTCTTC; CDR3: CAWTSGRTGEQFF
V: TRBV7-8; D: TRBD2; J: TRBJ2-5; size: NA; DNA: TGTGCCAGCAGCTTAGCGGGAGGGCCGAGGGAGACCCAGTACTTC; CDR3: CASSLAGGPRETQYF
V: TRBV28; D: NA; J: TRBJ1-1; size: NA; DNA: TGTGCCAGCAGTTTGATTGGGCATCGGAACACTGAAGCTTTCTTT; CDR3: CASSLIGHRNTEAFF
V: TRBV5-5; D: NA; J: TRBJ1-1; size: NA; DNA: TGTGCCAGCAGCTTGGGACAGGTGACTGAAGCTTTCTTT; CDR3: CASSLGQVTEAFF
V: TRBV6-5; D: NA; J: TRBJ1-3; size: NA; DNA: TGTGCCAGCAGTTCCCAAGGGGGGGGCGCCTTGGACACCATATATTTT; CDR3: CASSSQGGGALDTIYF
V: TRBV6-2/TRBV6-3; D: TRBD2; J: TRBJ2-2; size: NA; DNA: TGTGCCAGCAGTCCCGGCGGGAGGGCCAGCACCGGGGAGCTGTTTTTT; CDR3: CASSPGGRASTGELFF
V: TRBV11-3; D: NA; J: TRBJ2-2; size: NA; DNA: TGTGCCAGCAGCTTCAGGGCCTGGACGGGGGAGGTTAACACCGGGGAGCTGTTTTTT; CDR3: CASSFRAWTGEVNTGELFF
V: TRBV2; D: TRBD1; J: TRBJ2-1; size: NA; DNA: TGTGCCAGCAGGGGACAGGGGGCGCCCAATGAGCAGTTCTTC; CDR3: CASRGQGAPNEQFF
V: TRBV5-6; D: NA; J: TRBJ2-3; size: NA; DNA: TGTGCCAGCAGCTTCGGGGGGCTTAGCACAGATACGCAGTATTTT; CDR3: CASSFGGLSTDTQYF
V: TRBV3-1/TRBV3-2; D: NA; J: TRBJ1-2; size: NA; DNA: TGTGCCAGCAGCCAAGATCCCCGGTTCGGGGGCTACACCTTC; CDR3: CASSQDPRFGGYTF
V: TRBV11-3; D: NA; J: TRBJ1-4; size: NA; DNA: TGTGCCAGCAGCTCAAGACAGGATTATTACGAAAAACTGTTTTTT; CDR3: CASSSRQDYYEKLFF
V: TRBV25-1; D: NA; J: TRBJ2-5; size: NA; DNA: TGTGCCAGCAGTGAATTAGCGGCAGGGAGGAAGACCCAGTACTTC; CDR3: CASSELAAGRKTQYF
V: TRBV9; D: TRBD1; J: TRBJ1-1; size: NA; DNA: TGTGCCAGCAGCGTAAAAGACAGGGAATTTGACACTGAAGCTTTCTTT; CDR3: CASSVKDREFDTEAFF
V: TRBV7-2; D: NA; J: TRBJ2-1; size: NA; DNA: TGTGCCAGCAGCCTGGACTCGAGGAGCTCCTACAATGAGCAGTTCTTC; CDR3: CASSLDSRSSYNEQFF
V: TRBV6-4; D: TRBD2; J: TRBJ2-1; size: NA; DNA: TGTGCCAGCAGTACCTCGGGAGGCAATGAGCAGTTCTTC; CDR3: CASSTSGGNEQFF
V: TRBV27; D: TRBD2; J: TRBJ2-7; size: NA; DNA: TGTGCCAGCAGTATCCTTAGCGGGAGGGCCTACGAGCAGTACTTC; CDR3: CASSILSGRAYEQYF